Listed below are T cell receptor beta chains from one sample, sequenced in a study of OX40 agonist ivuxolimab in advanced cancers. TCRdb's table, derived via immunoSEQ multiplex PCR, lists solely in-frame clones and lacks some. The sample contains about 69,000 clones, around 85% of which appear only once. Sequencing used CD4+ or CD8+ T cells sorted from blood, obtained in a trial of the OX40 agonist ivuxolimab. These receptors were collected from an adult with an advanced solid tumor such as melanoma, head and neck, liver or kidney cancer. CDR3s include the opening cysteine and the closing phenylalanine or tryptophan. The D gene is left open where the match is weak. Only some rows state a clone size, as once, few, many or a class for expanded clones.

V,size,D,J,DNA,CDR3
TRBV30,-,TRBD2,TRBJ2-7,TGTGCCTGGAGTGGCCCGACTAGCGGGATCCACGAGCAGTACTTC,CAWSGPTSGIHEQYF
TRBV15,-,TRBD2,TRBJ2-3,TGTGCCACCAGCAGAGATCGGTGGGGAGGGCTTTACAGCACAGATACGCAGTATTTT,CATSRDRWGGLYSTDTQYF
TRBV5-1,-,-,TRBJ2-3,TGCGCCAGCAAAGCAGGAGCCACAGATACGCAGTATTTT,CASKAGATDTQYF
TRBV2,-,-,TRBJ2-1,TGTGCCAGCAGTGGTCAGCTCAAGGATGAGCAGTTCTTC,CASSGQLKDEQFF
TRBV19,-,-,TRBJ2-2,TGTGCCAGTAGTATTGCGCCCGGGGAGCTGTTTTTT,CASSIAPGELFF
TRBV28,-,-,TRBJ1-4,TGTGCCAGCAGTTTATTTCACGGAAGTAATGAAAAACTGTTTTTT,CASSLFHGSNEKLFF
TRBV4-2,few,TRBD2,TRBJ2-1,TGTGCCAGCAGCCTCGGCATGGCGGGAGGCTCCTACAATGAGCAGTTCTTC,CASSLGMAGGSYNEQFF
TRBV10-2,-,-,TRBJ1-1,TGCGCCAGCAAAGCAACAGGGATATACACTGAAGCTTTCTTT,CASKATGIYTEAFF
TRBV28,few,-,TRBJ2-7,TGTGCCAGCAGCCCCCCTAGTGGGGGCCACCCCTACGAGCAGTACTTC,CASSPPSGGHPYEQYF
TRBV11-2,-,-,TRBJ2-3,TGTGCCAGCAGCTGGCGCGACAGGCGATCTAGCACAGATACGCAGTATTTT,CASSWRDRRSSTDTQYF
TRBV7-8,-,-,TRBJ1-1,TGTGCCAGCGGATTAAGCAGAAACACTGAAGCTTTCTTT,CASGLSRNTEAFF
TRBV10-3,-,TRBD1,TRBJ1-2,TGTGCCATCAGTGAACTACGACAGGGAGAGGATGGCTACACCTTC,CAISELRQGEDGYTF
TRBV7-9,few,TRBD1,TRBJ2-7,TGTGCCAGCAGCTTAGGGACAGGGTCTTACGAGCAGTACTTC,CASSLGTGSYEQYF
TRBV7-2,-,-,TRBJ1-5,TGTGCCAGCAGCTTAGTGGCCTGGGTTTCTGGCAATCAGCCCCAGCATTTT,CASSLVAWVSGNQPQHF
TRBV7-2,-,-,TRBJ2-7,TGTGCCAGCACCTTCGGCCAGGGATCCTACGAGCAGTACTTC,CASTFGQGSYEQYF
TRBV7-2,-,TRBD1,TRBJ2-7,TGTGCCAGCAGCTTATTGGCAGGGGGCTTCAACGAGCAGTACTTC,CASSLLAGGFNEQYF
TRBV7-2,-,-,TRBJ2-5,TGTGCCAGCAGCTTAACCGGGTGGGGACTGCAAGAGACCCAGTACTTC,CASSLTGWGLQETQYF
TRBV7-6,-,-,TRBJ2-3,TGTGCCAGCAGCTTACACCTCACAGATACGCAGTATTTT,CASSLHLTDTQYF
TRBV9,-,TRBD1,TRBJ1-1,TGTGCCAGCAGCGTAGCCGGGACAGAGAACACTGAAGCTTTCTTT,CASSVAGTENTEAFF
TRBV11-2,few,-,TRBJ2-1,TGTGCCAGCAGCTTAGCGGGACCGAGCCATGAGCAGTTCTTC,CASSLAGPSHEQFF
TRBV14,-,-,TRBJ2-2,TGTGCCAGCAGCCAGTTCGGGACGGCCGGGGAGCTGTTTTTT,CASSQFGTAGELFF
TRBV2,-,-,TRBJ1-2,TGTGCCAGCAGTGGGACAGCTAACTATGGCTACACCTTC,CASSGTANYGYTF
TRBV7-3,once,-,TRBJ2-7,TGTGCCAGCAGCTTTCGGAGGGGGCCCTTGTACGAGCAGTACTTC,CASSFRRGPLYEQYF
TRBV7-9,-,-,TRBJ1-1,TGTGCCAGCAGCTCTCAAATGAACACTGAAGCTTTCTTT,CASSSQMNTEAFF
TRBV14,-,-,TRBJ2-3,TGTGCCAGCAGCCACACAGGGAACACGTATACGCAGTATTTT,CASSHTGNTYTQYF
TRBV5-5,-,TRBD1,TRBJ2-7,TGTGCCAGCAGACCCAACCTTCCGGGACAGGGGAATCCCGAGCAGTACTTC,CASRPNLPGQGNPEQYF
TRBV5-6,-,-,TRBJ1-2,TGTGCCAGCAGCTTGACGGCTAACTATGGCTACACCTTC,CASSLTANYGYTF
TRBV4-1,once,-,TRBJ2-7,TGCGCCAGCAGCCGGGACCGAGACTACGAGCAGTACTTC,CASSRDRDYEQYF
TRBV6-6,-,-,TRBJ2-7,TGTGCCAGCAGTTACGAACGGGGGCCCTACGAGCAGTACTTC,CASSYERGPYEQYF
TRBV7-3,-,-,TRBJ2-2,TGTGCCAGCAGCCCCGGACACCGTACCGGGGAGCTGTTTTTT,CASSPGHRTGELFF
TRBV5-1,-,TRBD2,TRBJ2-2,TGCGCCAGCAGCCTCGAGGGGCGGGAGACCGGGGAGCTGTTTTTT,CASSLEGRETGELFF
TRBV6-6,-,-,TRBJ1-6,TGTGCCAGCAGTTACACCAATTATAATTCACCCCTCCACTTT,CASSYTNYNSPLHF
TRBV28,-,-,TRBJ2-7,TGTGCCAGCAGTCCAGCCCCCAAGAGCTCCTACGAGCAGTACTTC,CASSPAPKSSYEQYF
TRBV7-9,-,-,TRBJ1-1,TGTGCCAGCAGCTTAGTGGTGAACACTGAAGCTTTCTTT,CASSLVVNTEAFF
TRBV5-1,-,-,TRBJ1-5,TGCGCCAGCGCCTTGGCAGTCGACCAGCCCCAGCATTTT,CASALAVDQPQHF
TRBV29-1,-,-,TRBJ2-4,TGCAGCGGTACCATTCTAGGCATTCAGTACTTC,CSGTILGIQYF
TRBV28,-,-,TRBJ1-1,TGTGCCAGCACCCCCGGGGAGGCCCGCGGAGACACTGAAGCTTTCTTT,CASTPGEARGDTEAFF
TRBV9,-,TRBD2,TRBJ2-3,TGTGCCAGGCTTACGGGGCTAGCGGGAGTGTTGGCGGATACGCAGTATTTT,CARLTGLAGVLADTQYF
TRBV18,-,-,TRBJ2-7,TGTGCCAGCTCACCGCCATACGTAAACGAGCAGTACTTC,CASSPPYVNEQYF
TRBV5-8,once,TRBD1,TRBJ2-1,TGTGCCAGCAGCAAACGGACAGGAGCCTACAATGAGCAGTTCTTC,CASSKRTGAYNEQFF
TRBV2,few,TRBD1,TRBJ1-2,TGTGCCAGCATTACCACAGGGGCCGGCTACACCTTC,CASITTGAGYTF
TRBV7-9,-,TRBD2,TRBJ2-1,TGTGCCAGCAGCCGTTCCCTAGCGGGCTCCTACAATGAGCAGTTCTTC,CASSRSLAGSYNEQFF
TRBV5-1,-,-,TRBJ1-5,TGCGCCAGCAGCGCCGAACCGGGGGTTGGGCAGCCCCAGCATTTT,CASSAEPGVGQPQHF
TRBV7-3,-,-,TRBJ1-2,TGTGCCAGCAGCTTAAATAGGATCTATGGCTACACCTTC,CASSLNRIYGYTF
TRBV27,-,TRBD1,TRBJ1-1,TGTGCCAGCAGTTCACGACAGGGATTGAACACTGAAGCTTTCTTT,CASSSRQGLNTEAFF
TRBV30,-,-,TRBJ1-4,TGTGCCTGGAGCCAGAAGGAACATGAAAAACTGTTTTTT,CAWSQKEHEKLFF
TRBV7-2,-,TRBD1,TRBJ2-2,TGTGCCAGCAGCCGAGACAGGGGTCCCGGGGAGCTGTTTTTT,CASSRDRGPGELFF
TRBV25-1,-,TRBD1,TRBJ1-1,TGTGCCAGCAGTCAGACAGGGCTCCGCACTGAAGCTTTCTTT,CASSQTGLRTEAFF
TRBV19,-,-,TRBJ1-2,TGTGCCAGTAACCACGTTAAGGGGACCCCTAACTATGGCTACACCTTC,CASNHVKGTPNYGYTF
TRBV19,-,-,TRBJ1-5,TGTGCCAGTAGTATAGAGGGGCGTCAGCCCCAGCATTTT,CASSIEGRQPQHF
TRBV5-6,-,-,TRBJ1-3,TGTGCCAGCAGCTTGCGGGGTTACCGATCTGGAAACACCATATATTTT,CASSLRGYRSGNTIYF
TRBV7-6,-,TRBD1,TRBJ2-7,TGTGCCAGCAGCTTGAGACAGGGTTACTACGAGCAGTACTTC,CASSLRQGYYEQYF